The rows below give T cell receptor beta chains drawn from one sample of a study of blood T cell repertoires in COVID-19. Assay: immunoSEQ multiplex PCR; the TCRdb copy retains only in-frame clones and omits some. The sample consists of approximately 110,000 clones, approximately 69% of them appearing once. Sequences were obtained from peripheral blood. The receptor set was obtained from an elderly man with acute or convalescent COVID-19. CDR3s leave out the opening cysteine and the closing phenylalanine or tryptophan.

TRBJ1-5	TRBV3-1/TRBV3-2	ASSQARGRQPQH
TRBJ1-1	TRBV6-6	ASSSVLNTEAF
TRBJ2-5	TRBV9	ASSVSNGPAGEETQY
TRBJ1-5	TRBV12-2	ASRLVVRDRHSNQPQH
TRBJ2-1	TRBV7-8	ASSLSLAGGYNEQF
TRBJ2-7	TRBV6-5	ASRKDKSYEQY
TRBJ1-5	TRBV7-2	ASSFTGNQPQH
TRBJ2-3	TRBV27	ASRDRVSDTQY
TRBJ2-1	TRBV6-6	ASSSGGPNVRTSGI
TRBJ2-2	TRBV5-1	ASSFGGSTGELF
TRBJ2-3	TRBV28	ASNTRTGGLGTDTQY
TRBJ1-2	TRBV6-5	ASSPGVGYT
TRBJ2-1	TRBV6-2/TRBV6-3	ASSLAPEQF
TRBJ2-3	TRBV3-1/TRBV3-2	ASSQAGANTDTQY
TRBJ1-3	TRBV30	AFSGNTGNTIY
TRBJ1-2	TRBV28	ASSPGGPTNYGYT
TRBJ2-7	TRBV11-2	ASSLEGQAYEQY
TRBJ2-5	TRBV5-4	ASSLAVGQETQY
TRBJ2-5	TRBV7-3	ASSFRGSVEETQY
TRBJ1-6	TRBV7-2	ASSYGQKNNSPLH
TRBJ2-7	TRBV6-5	ASTDRVHEQY
TRBJ2-1	TRBV5-1	ASSFNGGYNEQF
TRBJ2-4	TRBV28	ASSLTGRLAKNIQY
TRBJ2-5	TRBV23-1	ATGRGLQETQY
TRBJ2-7	TRBV28	ASSRGGGPFYEQY
TRBJ2-5	TRBV11-3	ASSSGQGGTQY
TRBJ2-7	TRBV5-4	ASSLFEGNEQY
TRBJ1-6	TRBV18	ASSQGQGVSPLH
TRBJ2-5	TRBV18	ASSTTGAALGETQY
TRBJ2-2	TRBV18	ASSPRPDRLEAGELF
TRBJ2-5	TRBV5-1	ASSLGVPSRETQY